This TCR beta chain was recovered during a study of regulatory T cells in long-lasting Graves disease. This clonotype has a count of ten or more. V gave up 1 base and J gave up 8 bases, with 8 bases separating them. Looked up from germline, CDR1 is DFQATT and CDR2 is SNEGSKA (reference sequence). The CDR3 covers 12 residues. According to the study, TCR beta libraries were built with iRepertoire HTBI primers and CDR3-region Arm-PCR. MiXCR, applied by TCRdb to the multiplex PCR reads, yields one record per CDR3 protein. Of over 500,000 distinct CDR3 sequences detected, 15% to 20% appear once; the ten largest clones hold 15% to 20%. As for time point: newly diagnosed GD, antithyroid drugs for less than 3 months. There was RNA extracted from PBMCs, and the TCR library was made from it. These sequences were also reported in another study, on T cells in Graves' hyperthyroidism and ophthalmopathy.

This material consisted of peripheral blood mononuclear cells (PBMCs), taken at new diagnosis, from a patient treated with antithyroid drugs. This TCR came from a woman under 40 with Graves disease. The chain has TRBV20-1 and TRBJ1-4; possibly TRBD1 for D (5 bases). CDR3 amino acids: CSARGGAEKLFF. The CDR3 nucleotides are TGCAGTGCTAGAGGTGGGGCCGAAAAACTGTTTTTT.